The following is a T cell receptor beta chain sequence with its context. Its antigen is unknown. No base quality values were provided; no much bigger clone lies one nucleotide off. This entry comes from a study of technical replicates of blood from a few donors (dated by TCRdb to about 2017). The CDR3 spans 13 residues, from the cysteine through the phenylalanine. Only CDR3 DNA remains: 39 bases, in frame from the first base. After removal of 6 bases from V and 2 bases from J, the junction retains 2 bases not matched to a gene. Taken from the germline V gene (reference sequence), the CDR1 and CDR2 loops are SEHNR and FQNEAQ. Receptor amplification or capture employed the immunoSEQ multiplex PCR assay. TCRdb stores this immuneACCESS table with in-frame sequences only. Part of the clones is absent; in the studies checked, under half of the shortfall reflects unresolved V genes, and no reason is known for the rest. This sample comprises more than 65,000 clones, 91% of them detected only once. The leading ten clones occupy 0.3% to 0.4% of the sample.

Specimen: T cells isolated from PBMCs. The clonotype was recovered from a human donor in good health. Some clones in this sample may be carry-over from other donors' samples. In this chain, TRBV7-9 is recombined with TRBJ2-7, and TRBD2 matches 9 of the central bases. The DNA is TGTGCCAGCAGACCTAGCGGGGCCTACGAGCAGTACTTC. Its translation is CASRPSGAYEQYF.